The source of this T cell receptor beta chain is a study of blood T cell repertoires in COVID-19. Study overall: Acute and convalescent COVID-19 samples came from the United States, Italy and Spain. Nucleic acid was either cDNA or gDNA, and it came from T cells, B-cell-depleted T cells, or PBMCs.

Study processing details: Amplifying reference gene primers gave estimates of nucleated cell counts. This table comes from immunoSEQ multiplex PCR, and its TCRdb copy is limited to in-frame clones, with some not included. V, J and clone size are those of that table, while D and trimming were read from the DNA. Of approximately 240,000 clones listed, more than 60% are singletons. The CDR3 spans 16 residues. V was cut by 3 bases and J by 3 bases, with 18 bases left in between. The V gene's germline CDR1 is MGHRA and CDR2 YSYEKL. The receptor was derived from a woman in her forties with active or convalescent COVID-19. Sequencing input: peripheral blood. V usage is TRBV4-1 and J usage is TRBJ2-7; a weak D match, TRBD1 (5 bases). CDR3 in DNA: TGCGCCAGCAGCCAGCGCCCTGGGCAGGGCCTCTACGAGCAGTACGTC. The encoded protein is CASSQRPGQGLYEQYV.